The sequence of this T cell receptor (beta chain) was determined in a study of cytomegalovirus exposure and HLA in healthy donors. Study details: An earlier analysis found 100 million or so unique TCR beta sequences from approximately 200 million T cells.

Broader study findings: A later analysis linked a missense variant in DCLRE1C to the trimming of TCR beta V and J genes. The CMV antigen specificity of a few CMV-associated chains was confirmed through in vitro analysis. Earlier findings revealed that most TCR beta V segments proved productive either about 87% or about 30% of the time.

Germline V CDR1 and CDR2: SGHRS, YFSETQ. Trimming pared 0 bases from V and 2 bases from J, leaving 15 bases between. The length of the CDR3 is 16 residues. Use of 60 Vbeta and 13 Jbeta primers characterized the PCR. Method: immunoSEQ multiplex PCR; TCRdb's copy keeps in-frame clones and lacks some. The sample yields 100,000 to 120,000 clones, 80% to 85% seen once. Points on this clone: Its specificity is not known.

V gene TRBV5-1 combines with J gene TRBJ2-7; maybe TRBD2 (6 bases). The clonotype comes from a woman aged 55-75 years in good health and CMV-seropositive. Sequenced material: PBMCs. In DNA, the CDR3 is TGCGCCAGCAGCTTGGGTCCACTAGCCTTAGCCTACGAGCAGTACTTC. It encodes CASSLGPLALAYEQYF.